This TCR beta chain was identified in a study of T cell responses to AZD1222 COVID-19 vaccine. Findings and limits, study-wide: Regions left unmutated in variants are reportedly the target of nearly half of spike-specific TCRs. Mostly white British, mostly female donors; authors suggested clonal diversity may be underestimated. Baseline testing showed seropositivity in only six or seven AZD1222 recipients. Sampling captured repertoires only after the peak T cell response.

Profiled with immunoSEQ multiplex PCR; TCRdb holds only in-frame clones, not every one. The sample shows around 130,000 clones, 80% to 90% of them seen only once. On this clone: Antigen specificity is unknown.

Germline V CDR1 and CDR2: SGHRS, YFSETQ. CDR3 length: 16 residues. Deletions cut 0 bases from V and 8 bases from J, with 15 bases between. This rearrangement joins TRBV5-1 to TRBJ1-6; D possibly corresponds to TRBD1 (6 bases). This receptor was identified in an adult in good health. Material: peripheral blood, obtained on day 0 of AZD1222 vaccination. In DNA form, the CDR3 reads TGCGCCAGCAGCTTGGCCGTAGCAGGGGTGGATTCACCCCTCCACTTT. Amino acid sequence: CASSLAVAGVDSPLHF.